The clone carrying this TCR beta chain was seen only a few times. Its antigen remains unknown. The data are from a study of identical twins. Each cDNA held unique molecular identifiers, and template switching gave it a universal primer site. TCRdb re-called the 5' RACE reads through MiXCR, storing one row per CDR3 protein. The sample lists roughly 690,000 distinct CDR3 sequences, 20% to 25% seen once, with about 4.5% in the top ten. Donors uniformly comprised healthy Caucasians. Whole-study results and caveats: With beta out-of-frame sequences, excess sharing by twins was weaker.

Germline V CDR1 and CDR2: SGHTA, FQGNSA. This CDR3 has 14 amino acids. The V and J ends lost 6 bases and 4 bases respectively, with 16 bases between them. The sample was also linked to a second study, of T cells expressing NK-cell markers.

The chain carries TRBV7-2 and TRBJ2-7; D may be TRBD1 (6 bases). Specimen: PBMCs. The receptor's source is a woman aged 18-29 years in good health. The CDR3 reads CASSRLRGGYEQYF. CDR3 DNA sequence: TGTGCCAGCAGTCGACTCAGAGGGGGATACGAGCAGTACTTC.